This TCR beta chain stems from a study of blood T cell repertoires in COVID-19. Whole-study context: Spain, Italy and the United States supplied samples that represented acute and convalescent COVID-19. PBMCs, B-cell-depleted T cells, or T cells were the source of the cDNA or gDNA that made up the material.

Original handling: Amplifying reference gene primers gave estimates of nucleated cell counts. Some clones are missing from TCRdb's copy, which holds only in-frame ones; the method was immunoSEQ multiplex PCR. D and trimming were read from the DNA, whereas the V and J calls and clone size are those reported in that table. The data hold 200,000 to 250,000 clones, with roughly 80% observed a single time. This CDR3 is built from 14 residues. V lost 1 base to trimming and J lost 4 bases, with 10 bases between them. Germline CDR1 and CDR2: MNHNS and SASEGT. The receptor comes from a woman at least 80 years old with acute or convalescent COVID-19. The chain joins TRBV6-1 to TRBJ1-2, with a possible D match to TRBD1 (5 bases). Source material: peripheral blood. Here the CDR3 reads CASSEGGAGYGYTF. CDR3 bases: TGTGCCAGCAGTGAAGGTGGGGCCGGCTATGGCTACACCTTC.